This TCR beta chain was identified in a study of T cells in localized non-small cell lung cancer. Comments on this clone: Its matching antigen is unknown.

Clones were read by immunoSEQ multiplex PCR, and TCRdb kept only the in-frame ones, dropping some. The table includes around 16,000 clones, over 70% detected once. Trimming removed 2 bases at V and 7 bases at J, with 15 bases between. Germline V CDR1 and CDR2: SGHTA, FQGTGA. The CDR3 has 15 residues. Study outcomes and limitations: In adjacent lung appeared a median around 60 of the top 100 tumor clones. Among the tissues sampled, uninvolved adjacent lung had the highest T cell clonality, above tumor. Because only a single region of the tumor was sequenced, heterogeneity remains possible.

The source was peripheral blood, collected before any cancer treatment. This sequence joins TRBV7-3 and TRBJ1-5, with D tentatively TRBD1 (5 bases). The TCR comes from a male donor aged 60 or over with stage I lung adenocarcinoma. The CDR3 spells CASSLADGAGQPQHF. The CDR3 bases are TGTGCCAGCAGCTTAGCTGATGGGGCAGGCCAGCCCCAGCATTTT.